This TCR beta chain appears in the sequencing data of a study of cytomegalovirus exposure and HLA in healthy donors. Some clones are missing from TCRdb's copy, which holds only in-frame ones; the method was immunoSEQ multiplex PCR. Among some 120,000 clones listed, around nine tenths were seen once. J was trimmed by 7 bases and V by 0 bases; bases with no gene match: 7. The germline V gene encodes CDR1 SGHDN and CDR2 FVKESK. CDR3 length equals 16 residues. This clone has more than one count but fewer than ten. This clonotype was obtained from a man aged 30 to 45 in good health and CMV-seronegative. The chain combines TRBV14 with TRBJ2-3; 10 nucleotides agree with TRBD2. Material: PBMCs. The DNA for the CDR3 is TGTGCCAGCAGCCAAGATAGGAGCGGGAGGGGTAATACGCAGTATTTT. Translating it yields CASSQDRSGRGNTQYF. The entire variable domain, with the rest obtained from reference TRBV14 and TRBJ2-3, is as follows: EAGVTQFPSHSVIEKGQTVTLRCDPISGHDNLYWYRRVMGKEIKFLLHFVKESKQDESGMPNNRFLAERTGGTYSTLKVQPAELEDSGVYFCASSQDRSGRGNTQYFGPGTRLTVL.